These T cell receptor beta chains were read from a single sample in a study of T cell responses to AZD1222 COVID-19 vaccine. Sequencing used immunoSEQ multiplex PCR; TCRdb keeps in-frame clones, though not all of them. The table has around 84,000 clones, 70% to 90% seen once. This specimen was peripheral blood, taken 28 days after the second AZD1222 dose. These receptors all stem from an adult who received the AZD1222 COVID-19 vaccine. The CDR3 runs from the conserved cysteine through the conserved F or W. A D gene is named only where the DNA matches it firmly. Clone size is stated in some rows and not others, as once, few, many or a class when expanded.

clone_size	d_call	j_call	v_call	cdr3_aa	cdr3_nt
.	TRBD1	TRBJ1-4	TRBV28	CASSLLSGGRNEKLFF	TGTGCCAGCAGTTTATTGTCAGGGGGCCGTAATGAAAAACTGTTTTTT
.	.	TRBJ1-2	TRBV6-1	CASSEGEGWSNYGYTF	TGTGCCAGCAGTGAAGGGGAGGGCTGGTCTAACTATGGCTACACCTTC
.	.	TRBJ1-6	TRBV5-1	CASSLGPYNSPLHF	TGCGCCAGCAGCTTGGGGCCGTATAATTCACCCCTCCACTTT
.	.	TRBJ1-1	TRBV19	CASTMTPPGTEAFF	TGTGCCAGTACTATGACACCACCGGGCACTGAAGCTTTCTTT
.	TRBD2	TRBJ2-3	TRBV5-5	CASSLSLIWLAGEITDTQYF	TGTGCCAGCAGCTTGTCATTGATTTGGCTAGCGGGGGAGATCACAGATACGCAGTATTTT
.	.	TRBJ1-2	TRBV6-5	CASSYDPGSSGYTF	TGTGCCAGCAGTTACGACCCAGGCTCCTCTGGCTACACCTTC
.	.	TRBJ2-2	TRBV15	CATSPRTRPTNTGELFF	TGTGCCACCAGCCCAAGGACAAGGCCTACGAACACCGGGGAGCTGTTTTTT
.	.	TRBJ2-3	TRBV28	CASSQPSDTQYF	TGTGCCAGCAGTCAGCCGTCGGATACGCAGTATTTT
few	TRBD1	TRBJ1-2	TRBV28	CASSPEVAIQGDRGLGWYGYTF	TGTGCCAGCAGCCCGGAGGTTGCCATACAAGGGGACAGGGGGCTAGGTTGGTATGGCTACACCTTC
.	.	TRBJ1-5	TRBV28	CASSLLGSSNQPQHF	TGTGCCAGCAGTTTGCTTGGAAGTAGCAATCAGCCCCAGCATTTT
.	TRBD1	TRBJ1-1	TRBV28	CASTKTQGALNTEAFF	TGTGCCAGCACCAAAACCCAGGGGGCCTTGAACACTGAAGCTTTCTTT
.	.	TRBJ1-5	TRBV12-3/TRBV12-4	CASSQTDQPQHF	TGTGCCAGCAGTCAAACAGATCAGCCCCAGCATTTT